Below, 25 T cell receptor beta chains from the same sample are listed, as sequenced in a study of siplizumab effects on memory and regulatory T cells. Generated by immunoSEQ multiplex PCR, the TCRdb table keeps only in-frame clones and is missing some. The sample lists approximately 9,600 clones, around 45% occurring once. Responder and stimulator cells in the mixed lymphocyte reaction were cultured together for more than five days at 37°C. Antigen specificity for these receptors is unknown. The sample was CFSE-low (dividing) CD8+ T cells sorted from an allogeneic mixed lymphocyte reaction. These TCRs come from a human donor in good health; the cells came from an allogeneic mixed lymphocyte reaction.

This clone was observed a handful of times. The J gene is TRBJ2-7, the V gene TRBV7-9, with 7 nucleotides matching TRBD2. Per the germline V gene, CDR1 is SEHNR and CDR2 is FQNEAQ (reference sequence). The junction had 14 bases not matched to a gene; V was cut back by 4 bases and J by 5 bases. The CDR3 is 16 amino acids. The CDR3 protein is CASSSRGRSGEDEQYF. The CDR3 bases are TGTGCCAGCAGCTCCCGGGGAAGGAGCGGGGAGGACGAGCAGTACTTC.

The gene calls are TRBV11-1 and TRBJ1-2, with 9 bases matching TRBD1. The length of the CDR3 is 14 residues. V lost 5 bases, J lost 3 bases, and 4 bases stayed unmatched. Germline V lookup: CDR1 SGHAT, CDR2 FQDESV (reference sequence). The CDR3 DNA is TGTGCCAGCAGCGGACGGGACAGGGACTATGGCTACACCTTC. Translation: CASSGRDRDYGYTF.

This clone was counted only a few times. The chain has TRBV7-9 and TRBJ1-3; D remains ambiguous. Looked up from germline, CDR1 is SEHNR and CDR2 is FQNEAQ (reference sequence). V was cut by 2 bases and J by 4 bases, with 6 bases left in between. The CDR3 covers 13 residues. The CDR3 region has the DNA TGTGCCAGCAGCTTACTGGGGGGAAACACCATATATTTT. This codes for CASSLLGGNTIYF.

This clone showed up just a few times. This chain joins TRBV30 and TRBJ2-7, with TRBD2 identical over 9 bases. Per the germline V gene, CDR1 is GTSNPN and CDR2 is SVGIG (reference sequence). V dropped 4 bases and J dropped 6; count of bases not matched to a gene: 1. CDR3 length: 11 residues. CDR3 loop: CAWNSGGEQYF. CDR3 nucleotides: TGTGCCTGGAATAGCGGGGGCGAGCAGTACTTC.

CDR3 in amino acids: CASSLGAGGETQYF. The CDR3 DNA reads as TGTGCCAGCAGCTTAGGAGCGGGGGGAGAGACCCAGTACTTC. The gene calls are TRBV7-6 and TRBJ2-5; 9 bases match TRBD2. V gave up 1 base and J gave up 4 bases; unmatched junction bases: 1. This CDR3 region has 14 residues. CDR1 and CDR2 (germline): SGHVS, FNYEAQ. Full variable domain (rest looked up from reference TRBV7-6 and TRBJ2-5): GAGVSQSPRYKVTKRGQDVALRCDPISGHVSLYWYRQALGQGPEFLTYFNYEAQQDKSGLPNDRFSAERPEGSISTLTIQRTEQRDSAMYRCASSLGAGGETQYFGPGTRLLVL.

In its sample, this clone is medium-sized. The chain is built from TRBV9 and TRBJ2-1, with D perhaps TRBD2 (6 bases). Trimming pared 3 bases from V and 4 bases from J, leaving 11 bases between. The length of the CDR3 is 14 residues. CDR1 and CDR2 from the germline V gene are SGDLS and YYNGEE. The CDR3 loop is CASSEAGTYNEQFF. The CDR3 DNA follows: TGTGCCAGCAGCGAGGCGGGGACTTACAATGAGCAGTTCTTC.

In this sample, this clone is medium-sized. The V and J genes are TRBV7-6 and TRBJ2-5, with 7 bases that match TRBD1. CDR1 is SGHVS, CDR2 FNYEAQ, per germline. With V trimmed by 4 bases and J by 2 bases, 19 bases remained unmatched. This CDR3 contains 19 residues. For the CDR3, the DNA is TGTGCCAGCAGCTCTGTCGGGGACAGCCCGGTTGGGCCTCAAGAGACCCAGTACTTC. The encoded protein is CASSSVGDSPVGPQETQYF. Drawing the rest from reference TRBV7-6 and TRBJ2-5, the complete variable domain is GAGVSQSPRYKVTKRGQDVALRCDPISGHVSLYWYRQALGQGPEFLTYFNYEAQQDKSGLPNDRFSAERPEGSISTLTIQRTEQRDSAMYRCASSSVGDSPVGPQETQYFGPGTRLLVL.

This clone was picked up many times. This chain uses TRBV13 with TRBJ2-5; 7 bases fit TRBD2. The CDR3 is made up of 15 amino acids. Losses at the gene ends were 1 base for V and 7 bases for J; bases not matched to a gene: 9. Per the germline V gene, CDR1 is PRHDT and CDR2 is FYEKMQ (reference sequence). The CDR3 DNA reads TGTGCCAGCAGCTTAGTAGTAGCGGGTCAGGGGACCCAGTACTTC. Its protein product is CASSLVVAGQGTQYF.

This chain joins TRBV6-8 and TRBJ1-2; unclear D gene. Germline loops: CDR1 MNHGY, CDR2 SAAAGT. CDR3 length: 10 residues. V was cut by 8 bases and J by 7 bases, with 8 bases left in between. The DNA for the CDR3 is TGTGCCAGCGGTACCGCTGGCTACACCTTC. Translating it yields CASGTAGYTF.

The chain is built from TRBV5-4 and TRBJ1-1; D not certain. Germline values: CDR1 SGHNT, CDR2 YYREEE (reference sequence). This CDR3 has 12 amino acids. V was clipped by 3 bases and J by 4 bases, with 7 bases between them. Written as DNA, the CDR3 is TGTGCCAGCAGCTCATCAATCACTGAAGCTTTCTTT. It yields the protein CASSSSITEAFF.

The CDR3 nucleotides read TGTGCCAGCAGCTTACCGGATTCTAACGACGAGCAGTACTTC. Protein product: CASSLPDSNDEQYF. This chain joins TRBV7-9 and TRBJ2-7, with D unclear. The CDR3 has 14 amino acids. Germline CDR1 SEHNR, CDR2 FQNEAQ (reference sequence). Trimming cost V 2 bases and J 5 bases, with 13 bases left between them.

This clone is classed as medium-sized (0.01 to 0.1%). The J gene is TRBJ2-7, the V gene TRBV9; D remains unclear. The CDR3 loop spans 14 amino acids. Germline V gene sequence: CDR1 SGDLS, CDR2 YYNGEE. V shed 0 bases and J shed 0 bases, with 7 bases lying between them. As DNA, the CDR3 is TGTGCCAGCAGCGTAGGGGGTAGCTCCTACGAGCAGTACTTC. It codes for CASSVGGSSYEQYF.

This clone counts as medium-sized. This chain links TRBV27 with TRBJ2-1; 8 nucleotides agree with TRBD2. V dropped 3 bases and J dropped 3; count of bases not matched to a gene: 4. The CDR3 is made up of 15 amino acids. Germline V CDR1 and CDR2: MNHEY, SMNVEV (reference sequence). The CDR3 here is CASSFGLALYNEQFF. CDR3 in DNA: TGTGCCAGCAGTTTCGGACTAGCCCTCTACAATGAGCAGTTCTTC.

This clone was recorded a few times. The V and J genes are TRBV9 and TRBJ2-7; D not certain. The V gene lost 0 bases and the J gene lost 0 bases, with 4 bases spanning the gap. The CDR3 is 13 residues long. Germline CDR1 is SGDLS and CDR2 is YYNGEE. In nucleotides, the CDR3 is TGTGCCAGCAGCGTAGACACCTCCTACGAGCAGTACTTC. It is translated as CASSVDTSYEQYF.

The rearrangement uses TRBV6-5 and TRBJ2-5; 13 nucleotides match TRBD2. With V trimmed by 4 bases and J by 4 bases, 3 bases remained unmatched. The CDR3 runs 15 residues. CDR1 MNHEY and CDR2 SVGAGI come from the germline V gene. The CDR3 protein is CASSWTSGGSETQYF. The DNA for the CDR3 is TGTGCCAGCAGTTGGACTAGCGGGGGCTCAGAGACCCAGTACTTC.

The chain uses TRBV5-4 and TRBJ2-1; D unresolved. V was clipped by 2 bases and J by 10 bases, with 13 bases between them. CDR1 SGHNT and CDR2 YYREEE come from the germline V gene (reference sequence). This CDR3 contains 13 residues. CDR3 coding DNA: TGTGCCAGCAGCTTAGCCGTAAGCTTGGAGCAGTTCTTC. It encodes CASSLAVSLEQFF.

By its share, this clone is medium-sized. The chain's CDR3 is CASSITRDSSYEQYF. CDR3 DNA sequence: TGTGCCAGCAGCATAACCCGGGACAGCTCCTACGAGCAGTACTTC. The chain is built from TRBV27 and TRBJ2-7, with 7 bases aligning to TRBD1. Losses at the gene ends were 6 bases for V and 0 bases for J; bases not matched to a gene: 8. The CDR3 length is 15 residues. Germline V lookup: CDR1 MNHEY, CDR2 SMNVEV (reference sequence).

This clone is deemed medium-sized (0.01 to 0.1%). V is TRBV27 and J is TRBJ2-7; 7 nucleotides line up with TRBD1. CDR3 length: 15 residues. In germline, CDR1 is MNHEY, CDR2 SMNVEV (reference sequence). V lost 0 bases to trimming and J lost 4 bases; unmatched junction nucleotides: 6. The CDR3 nucleotides are TGTGCCAGCAGTTTATCGGGATACAGGGGATACGAGCAGTACTTC. Encoded protein: CASSLSGYRGYEQYF.

The chain recombines TRBV5-5 with TRBJ2-5; TRBD2 agrees at 12 bases. J lost 1 base, V lost 5 bases, and 3 bases had no gene match. The CDR3 length is 15 residues. Germline CDR1 is SGHKS and CDR2 is YYEKEE (reference sequence). DNA of the CDR3: TGTGCCAGCAGAAGACTAGCGGGGGTCCAAGAGACCCAGTACTTC. Translating gives CASRRLAGVQETQYF.

This clone was seen a few times. The chain carries TRBV4-3 and TRBJ1-2; tentatively, D is TRBD1 (6 bases). The CDR3 runs to 14 residues. Per the germline V gene, CDR1 is LGHNA and CDR2 is YSLEER. The ends were cut back, 0 bases at V and 3 bases at J, with 8 bases in the middle. The CDR3: CASSQDHRDYGYTF. CDR3 nucleotide sequence: TGCGCCAGCAGCCAAGATCACAGGGACTATGGCTACACCTTC.

By proportion, this clone is medium-sized. The chain is built from TRBV13 and TRBJ2-3; D is undetermined. CDR1 is PRHDT and CDR2 is FYEKMQ in the germline V gene (reference sequence). The CDR3 contains 14 residues. The V gene lost 2 bases and the J gene lost 6 bases, with 12 bases spanning the gap. The CDR3 region is CASSLFRLGDTQYF. CDR3 nucleotides: TGTGCCAGCAGCTTATTTAGGTTGGGGGATACGCAGTATTTT.

This clone is medium-sized by share. The genes are TRBV5-6 and TRBJ1-5, with 8 bases that match TRBD1. Unmatched junction bases numbered 4, after V lost 2 bases and J lost 3 bases. CDR3 length equals 15 residues. Germline V gene lookup returns CDR1 SGHDT and CDR2 YYEEEE. CDR3 protein: CASSLGTGFNQPQHF. The CDR3, as DNA: TGTGCCAGCAGCTTAGGGACAGGCTTCAATCAGCCCCAGCATTTT.

The chain recombines TRBV6-1 with TRBJ1-6; no reliable D call. V was cut by 0 bases and J by 10 bases, with 10 bases left in between. The CDR3 is made up of 14 amino acids. The germline CDR1 and CDR2 sequences are MNHNS and SASEGT. CDR3 loop: CASSEAGLESPLHF. In nucleotides, the CDR3 is TGTGCCAGCAGTGAAGCAGGGTTGGAGTCACCCCTCCACTTT.

The CDR3 DNA follows: TGTGCCAGCAGTCTCCAGGGGGTTGGCAATCAGCCCCAGCATTTT. It specifies CASSLQGVGNQPQHF. The chain uses TRBV28 and TRBJ1-5; TRBD1 aligns across 7 bases. This CDR3 is built from 15 residues. Trimming cost V 5 bases and J 2 bases; bases outside gene matches: 6. In germline, CDR1 is MDHEN, CDR2 SYDVKM. The entire variable domain, with the rest obtained from reference TRBV28 and TRBJ1-5, is as follows: DVKVTQSSRYLVKRTGEKVFLECVQDMDHENMFWYRQDPGLGLRLIYFSYDVKMKEKGDIPEGYSVSREKKERFSLILESASTNQTSMYLCASSLQGVGNQPQHFGDGTRLSIL.

On this clone itself: The sample contains more than one DNA sequence encoding this CDR3. The chain employs TRBV19 and TRBJ2-1, with TRBD1 as a possible D gene (6 bases). The germline CDR1 and CDR2 sequences are LNHDA and SQIVND (reference sequence). The CDR3 loop spans 12 amino acids. The V end was cut by 6 bases, the J end by 3 bases, with 6 bases between. The CDR3 coding sequence is TGTGCCAGTAGGACAGGCTACAATGAGCAGTTCTTC. It codes for CASRTGYNEQFF.